Sequencing of this T cell receptor beta chain was carried out in a study of blood T cell repertoires in COVID-19. The ends were cut back, 4 bases at V and 8 bases at J, with 9 bases in the middle. Germline assignment: CDR1 SGHTS and CDR2 YDEGEE. The CDR3 consists of 12 residues. Clones were read by immunoSEQ multiplex PCR, and TCRdb kept only the in-frame ones, dropping some. The sample has more than 80,000 clones; 70% to 80% are singletons. The chain recombines TRBV5-8 with TRBJ1-4; D uncertain. This TCR was sampled from a human donor with acute or convalescent COVID-19. The donor label of this sample is uncertain. Input material: peripheral blood. The CDR3 DNA follows: TGTGCCAGCAGCCCTTGGAGGGAAAAACTGTTTTTT. This gives the protein CASSPWREKLFF.